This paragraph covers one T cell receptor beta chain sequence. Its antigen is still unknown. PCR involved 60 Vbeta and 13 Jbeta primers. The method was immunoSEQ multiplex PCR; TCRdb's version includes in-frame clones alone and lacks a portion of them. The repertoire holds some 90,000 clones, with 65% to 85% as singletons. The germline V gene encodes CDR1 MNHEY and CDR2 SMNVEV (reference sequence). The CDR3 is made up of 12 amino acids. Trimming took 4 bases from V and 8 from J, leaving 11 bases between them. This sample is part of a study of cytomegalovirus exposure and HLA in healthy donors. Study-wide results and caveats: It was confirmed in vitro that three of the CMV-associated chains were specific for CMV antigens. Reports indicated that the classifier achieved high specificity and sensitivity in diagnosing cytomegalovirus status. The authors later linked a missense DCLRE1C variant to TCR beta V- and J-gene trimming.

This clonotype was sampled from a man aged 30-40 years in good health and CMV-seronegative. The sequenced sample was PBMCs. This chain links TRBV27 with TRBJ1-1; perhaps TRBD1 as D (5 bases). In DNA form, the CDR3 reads TGTGCCAGCAGTTCCGCGGGGCTCGAAGCTTTCTTT. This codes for CASSSAGLEAFF.